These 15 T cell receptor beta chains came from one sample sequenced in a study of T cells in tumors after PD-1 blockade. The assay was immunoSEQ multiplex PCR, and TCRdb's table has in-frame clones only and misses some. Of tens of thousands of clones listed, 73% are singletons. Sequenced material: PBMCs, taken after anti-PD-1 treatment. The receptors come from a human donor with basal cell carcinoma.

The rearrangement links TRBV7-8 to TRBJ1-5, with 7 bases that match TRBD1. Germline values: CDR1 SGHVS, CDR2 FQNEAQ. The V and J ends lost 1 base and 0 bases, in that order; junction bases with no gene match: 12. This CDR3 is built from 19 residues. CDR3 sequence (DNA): TGTGCCAGCAGCTTAGAGGAGGGGGCAGGTTTGGGTAGCAATCAGCCCCAGCATTTT. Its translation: CASSLEEGAGLGSNQPQHF.

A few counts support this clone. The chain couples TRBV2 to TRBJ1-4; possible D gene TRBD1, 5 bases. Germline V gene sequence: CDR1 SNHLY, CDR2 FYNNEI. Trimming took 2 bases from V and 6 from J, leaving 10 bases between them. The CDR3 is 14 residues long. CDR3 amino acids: CASSEPSGDEKLFF. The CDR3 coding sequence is TGTGCCAGCAGTGAACCCTCGGGGGATGAAAAACTGTTTTTT. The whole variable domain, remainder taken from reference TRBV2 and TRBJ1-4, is EPEVTQTPSHQVTQMGQEVILRCVPISNHLYFYWYRQILGQKVEFLVSFYNNEISEKSEIFDDQFSVERPDGSNFTLKIRSTKLEDSAMYFCASSEPSGDEKLFFGSGTQLSVL.

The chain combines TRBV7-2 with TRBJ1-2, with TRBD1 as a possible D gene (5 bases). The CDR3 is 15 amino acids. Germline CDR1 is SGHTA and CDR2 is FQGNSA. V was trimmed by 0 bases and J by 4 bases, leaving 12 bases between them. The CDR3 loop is CASSLAGGGGYGYTF. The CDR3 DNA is TGTGCCAGCAGCTTAGCAGGCGGGGGGGGCTATGGCTACACCTTC. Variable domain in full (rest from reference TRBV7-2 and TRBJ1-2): GAGVSQSPSNKVTEKGKDVELRCDPISGHTALYWYRQSLGQGLEFLIYFQGNSAPDKSGLPSDRFSAERTGGSVSTLTIQRTQQEDSAVYLCASSLAGGGGYGYTFGSGTRLTVV.

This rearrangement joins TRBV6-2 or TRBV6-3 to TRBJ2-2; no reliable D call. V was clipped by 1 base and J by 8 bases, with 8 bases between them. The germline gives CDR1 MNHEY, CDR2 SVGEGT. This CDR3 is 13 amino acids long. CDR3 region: CASSYLPSGELFF. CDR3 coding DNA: TGTGCCAGCAGTTACTTGCCCTCTGGGGAGCTGTTTTTT.

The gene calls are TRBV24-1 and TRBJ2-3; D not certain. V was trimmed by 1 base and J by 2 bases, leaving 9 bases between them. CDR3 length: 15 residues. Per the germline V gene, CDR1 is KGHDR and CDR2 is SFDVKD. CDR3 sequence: CATSDFGVNTDTQYF. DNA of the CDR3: TGTGCCACCAGTGATTTTGGGGTCAACACAGATACGCAGTATTTT.

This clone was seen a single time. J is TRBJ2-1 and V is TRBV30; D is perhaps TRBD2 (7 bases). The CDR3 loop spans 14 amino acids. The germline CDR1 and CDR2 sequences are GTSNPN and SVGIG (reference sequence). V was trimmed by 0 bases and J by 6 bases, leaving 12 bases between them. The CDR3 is CAWSVSRGANEQFF. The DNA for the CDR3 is TGTGCCTGGAGTGTATCCCGGGGGGCCAATGAGCAGTTCTTC.

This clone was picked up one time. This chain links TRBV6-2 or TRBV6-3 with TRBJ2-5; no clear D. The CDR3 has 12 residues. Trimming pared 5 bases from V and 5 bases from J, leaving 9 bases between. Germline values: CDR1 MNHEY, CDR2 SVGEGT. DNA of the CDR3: TGTGCCAGCAGTCCCATGGATGAGACCCAGTACTTC. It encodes CASSPMDETQYF.

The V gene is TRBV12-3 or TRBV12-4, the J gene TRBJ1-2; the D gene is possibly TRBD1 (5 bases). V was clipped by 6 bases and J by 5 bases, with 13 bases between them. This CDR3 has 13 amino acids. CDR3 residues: CASRSGGGYGYTF. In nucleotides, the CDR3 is TGTGCCAGCAGGTCAGGTGGGGGTTATGGCTACACCTTC.

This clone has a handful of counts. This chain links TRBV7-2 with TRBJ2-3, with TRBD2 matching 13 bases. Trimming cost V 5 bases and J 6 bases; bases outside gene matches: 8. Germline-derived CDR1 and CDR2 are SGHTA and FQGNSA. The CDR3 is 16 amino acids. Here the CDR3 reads CASSTGLAGAADTQYF. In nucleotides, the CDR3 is TGTGCCAGCAGCACCGGACTAGCGGGAGCGGCGGATACGCAGTATTTT.

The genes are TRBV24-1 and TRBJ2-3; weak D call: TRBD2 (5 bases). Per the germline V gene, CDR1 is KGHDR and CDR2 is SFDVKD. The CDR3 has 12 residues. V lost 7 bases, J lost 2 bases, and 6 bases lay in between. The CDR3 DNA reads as TGTGCCACCAGCGGGGACACAGATACGCAGTATTTT. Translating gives CATSGDTDTQYF.

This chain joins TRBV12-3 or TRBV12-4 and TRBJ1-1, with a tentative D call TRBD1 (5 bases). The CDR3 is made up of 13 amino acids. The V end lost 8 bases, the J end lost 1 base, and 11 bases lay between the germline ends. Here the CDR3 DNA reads TGTGCCAGCGTAGTAGGGGAGAACACTGAAGCTTTCTTT. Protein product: CASVVGENTEAFF.

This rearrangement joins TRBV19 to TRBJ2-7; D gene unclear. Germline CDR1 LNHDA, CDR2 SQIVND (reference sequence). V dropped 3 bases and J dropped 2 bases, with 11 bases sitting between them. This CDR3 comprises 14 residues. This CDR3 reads CASSIFKGPYEQYF. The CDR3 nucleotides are TGTGCCAGTAGTATTTTTAAAGGTCCCTACGAGCAGTACTTC.

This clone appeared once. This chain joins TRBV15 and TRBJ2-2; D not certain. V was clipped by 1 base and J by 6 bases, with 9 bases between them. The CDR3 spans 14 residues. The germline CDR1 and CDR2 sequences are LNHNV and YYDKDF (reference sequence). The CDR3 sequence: CATSRGREAGELFF. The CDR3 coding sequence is TGTGCCACCAGCAGAGGAAGAGAGGCCGGGGAGCTGTTTTTT.

CDR3 nucleotides: TGTGCCAGCAGTTACTCTAGCGGGAGTAGCTACGAGCAGTACTTC. It yields the protein CASSYSSGSSYEQYF. V and J are TRBV6-2 or TRBV6-3 and TRBJ2-7, with 9 bases aligning to TRBD2. This CDR3 has 15 amino acids. The trim removed 0 bases at V and 3 bases at J, leaving 3 bases unmatched. Germline CDR1 and CDR2: MNHEY and SVGEGT.

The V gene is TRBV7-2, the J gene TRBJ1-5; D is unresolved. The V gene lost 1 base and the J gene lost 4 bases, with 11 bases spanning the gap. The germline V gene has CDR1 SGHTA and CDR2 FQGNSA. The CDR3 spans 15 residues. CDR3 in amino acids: CASSLDTATNQPQHF. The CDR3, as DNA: TGTGCCAGCAGCTTAGATACGGCCACAAATCAGCCCCAGCATTTT.